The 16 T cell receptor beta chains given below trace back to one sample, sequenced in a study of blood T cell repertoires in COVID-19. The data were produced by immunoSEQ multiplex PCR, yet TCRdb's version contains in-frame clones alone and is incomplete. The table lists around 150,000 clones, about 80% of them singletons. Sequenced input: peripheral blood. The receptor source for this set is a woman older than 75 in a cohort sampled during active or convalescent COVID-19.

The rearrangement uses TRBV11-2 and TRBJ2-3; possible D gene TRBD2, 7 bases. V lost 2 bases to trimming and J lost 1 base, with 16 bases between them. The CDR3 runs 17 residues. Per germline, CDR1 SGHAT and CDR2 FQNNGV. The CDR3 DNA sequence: TGTGCCAGCAGCTTAACGGGGGGCCTTCTCGGCACAGATACGCAGTATTTT. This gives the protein CASSLTGGLLGTDTQYF.

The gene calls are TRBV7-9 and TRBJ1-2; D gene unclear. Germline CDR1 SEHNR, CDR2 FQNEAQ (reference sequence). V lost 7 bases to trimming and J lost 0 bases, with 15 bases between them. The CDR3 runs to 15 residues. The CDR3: CASTPRPATNYGYTF. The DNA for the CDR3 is TGTGCCAGCACCCCTAGGCCAGCAACTAACTATGGCTACACCTTC.

The CDR3 is CASSHRDITNEKLFF. CDR3 sequence (DNA): TGTGCCAGCAGCCACCGGGACATTACGAATGAAAAACTGTTTTTT. The gene calls are TRBV3-1 (or the pseudogene TRBV3-2) and TRBJ1-4; maybe TRBD1 (6 bases). Germline CDR1 is LGHDT and CDR2 is YNNKEL (reference sequence). CDR3 length: 15 amino acids. V was shortened by 3 bases and J by 5 bases, with 13 bases between the two germline ends.

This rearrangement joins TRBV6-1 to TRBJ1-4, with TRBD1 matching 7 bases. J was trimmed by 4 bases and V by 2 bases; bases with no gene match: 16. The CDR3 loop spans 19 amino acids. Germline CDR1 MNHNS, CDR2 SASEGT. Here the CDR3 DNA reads TGTGCCAGCAGTGAACCCCGAGGCGATGGCAGGGGGTATAATGAAAAACTGTTTTTT. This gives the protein CASSEPRGDGRGYNEKLFF.

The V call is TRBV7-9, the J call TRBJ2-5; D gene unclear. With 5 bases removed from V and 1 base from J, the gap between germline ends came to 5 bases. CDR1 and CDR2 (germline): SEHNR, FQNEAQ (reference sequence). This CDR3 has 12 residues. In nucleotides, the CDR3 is TGTGCCAGCAGCGAGTCCCAAGAGACCCAGTACTTC. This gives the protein CASSESQETQYF.

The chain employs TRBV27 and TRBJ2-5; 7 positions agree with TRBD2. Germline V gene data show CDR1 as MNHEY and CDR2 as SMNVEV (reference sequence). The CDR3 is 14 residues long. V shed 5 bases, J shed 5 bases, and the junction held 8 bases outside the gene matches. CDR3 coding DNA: TGTGCCAGCAGTCCGCTGACTAGCATCGAGACCCAGTACTTC. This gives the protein CASSPLTSIETQYF.

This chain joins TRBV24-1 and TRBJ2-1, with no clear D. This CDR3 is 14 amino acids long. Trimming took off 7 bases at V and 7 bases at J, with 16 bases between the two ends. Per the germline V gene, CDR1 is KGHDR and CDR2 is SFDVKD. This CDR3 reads CATSPPRPRNEQFF. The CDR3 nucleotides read TGTGCCACCAGCCCCCCTAGGCCGAGGAATGAGCAGTTCTTC.

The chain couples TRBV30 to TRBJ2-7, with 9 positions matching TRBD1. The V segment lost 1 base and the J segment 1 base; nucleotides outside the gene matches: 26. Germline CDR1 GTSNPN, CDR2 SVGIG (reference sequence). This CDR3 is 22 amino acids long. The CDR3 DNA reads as TGTGCCTGGAGTGCGGGTAGGGGACAGGGAATCCGCGGCCCGCTTTCGTCCTACGAGCAGTACTTC. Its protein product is CAWSAGRGQGIRGPLSSYEQYF. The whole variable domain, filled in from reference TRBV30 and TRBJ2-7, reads SQTIHQWPATLVQPVGSPLSLECTVEGTSNPNLYWYRQAAGRGLQLLFYSVGIGQISSEVPQNLSASRPQDRQFILSSKKLLLSDSGFYLCAWSAGRGQGIRGPLSSYEQYFGPGTRLTVT.

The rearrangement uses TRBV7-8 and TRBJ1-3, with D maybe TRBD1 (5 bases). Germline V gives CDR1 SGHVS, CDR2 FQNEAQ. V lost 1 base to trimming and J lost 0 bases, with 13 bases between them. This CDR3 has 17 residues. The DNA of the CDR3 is TGTGCCAGCAGCTTAGGCCCCCGGGGGAGCTCTGGAAACACCATATATTTT. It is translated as CASSLGPRGSSGNTIYF.

CDR3 in amino acids: CASSLGLAGGRGPYNEQFF. Here the CDR3 DNA reads TGCGCCAGCAGCTTAGGACTAGCGGGGGGAAGGGGCCCCTACAATGAGCAGTTCTTC. The genes are TRBV5-1 and TRBJ2-1; 14 bases align to TRBD2. Per germline, CDR1 SGHRS and CDR2 YFSETQ. V was clipped by 2 bases and J by 2 bases; unmatched bases: 9. The CDR3 is 19 residues long.

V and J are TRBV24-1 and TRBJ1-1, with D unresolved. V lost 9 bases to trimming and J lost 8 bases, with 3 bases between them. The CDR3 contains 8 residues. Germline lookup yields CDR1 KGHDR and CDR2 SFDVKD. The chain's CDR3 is CATPEAFF. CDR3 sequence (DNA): TGTGCCACCCCGGAAGCTTTCTTT.

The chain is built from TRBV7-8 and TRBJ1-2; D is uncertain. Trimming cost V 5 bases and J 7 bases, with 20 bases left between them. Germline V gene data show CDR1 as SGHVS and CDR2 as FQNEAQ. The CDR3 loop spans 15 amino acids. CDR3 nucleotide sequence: TGTGCCAGCAGCCCCCTCGTCAGGCAAACTAGTGGCTACACCTTC. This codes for CASSPLVRQTSGYTF.

The CDR3 nucleotides are TGTGCCAGCAGCTTACGGCAGGGGGCGAGGAATGAAAAACTGTTTTTT. Translating gives CASSLRQGARNEKLFF. The chain carries TRBV7-8 and TRBJ1-4; 8 nucleotides match TRBD1. This CDR3 region has 16 residues. After removal of 2 bases from V and 5 bases from J, the junction contained 7 bases not matched to a gene. Germline lookup yields CDR1 SGHVS and CDR2 FQNEAQ.

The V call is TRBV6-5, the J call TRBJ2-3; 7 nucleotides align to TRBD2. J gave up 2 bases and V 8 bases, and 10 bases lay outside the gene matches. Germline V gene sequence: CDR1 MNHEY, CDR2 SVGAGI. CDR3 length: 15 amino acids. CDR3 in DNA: TGTGCCAGCCGCGGGGAGCGGGGCCTCACAGATACGCAGTATTTT. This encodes CASRGERGLTDTQYF.

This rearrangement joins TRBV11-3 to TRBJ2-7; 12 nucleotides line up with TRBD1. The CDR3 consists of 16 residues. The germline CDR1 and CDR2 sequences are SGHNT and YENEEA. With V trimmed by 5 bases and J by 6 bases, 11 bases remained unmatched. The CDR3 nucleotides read TGTGCCAGCAGCCCTGGGACAGGGGGCGCATTGGCCGAGCAGTACTTC. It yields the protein CASSPGTGGALAEQYF. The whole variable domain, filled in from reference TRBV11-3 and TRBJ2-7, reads EAGVVQSPRYKIIEKKQPVAFWCNPISGHNTLYWYLQNLGQGPELLIRYENEEAVDDSQLPKDRFSAERLKGVDSTLKIQPAELGDSAVYLCASSPGTGGALAEQYFGPGTRLTVT.

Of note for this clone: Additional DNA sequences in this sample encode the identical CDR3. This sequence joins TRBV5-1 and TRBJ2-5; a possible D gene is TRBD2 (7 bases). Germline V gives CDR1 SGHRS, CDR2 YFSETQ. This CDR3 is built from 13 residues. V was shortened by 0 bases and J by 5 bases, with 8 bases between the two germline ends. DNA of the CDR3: TGCGCCAGCAGCTTGGGCGGGGGCGAGACCCAGTACTTC. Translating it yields CASSLGGGETQYF.